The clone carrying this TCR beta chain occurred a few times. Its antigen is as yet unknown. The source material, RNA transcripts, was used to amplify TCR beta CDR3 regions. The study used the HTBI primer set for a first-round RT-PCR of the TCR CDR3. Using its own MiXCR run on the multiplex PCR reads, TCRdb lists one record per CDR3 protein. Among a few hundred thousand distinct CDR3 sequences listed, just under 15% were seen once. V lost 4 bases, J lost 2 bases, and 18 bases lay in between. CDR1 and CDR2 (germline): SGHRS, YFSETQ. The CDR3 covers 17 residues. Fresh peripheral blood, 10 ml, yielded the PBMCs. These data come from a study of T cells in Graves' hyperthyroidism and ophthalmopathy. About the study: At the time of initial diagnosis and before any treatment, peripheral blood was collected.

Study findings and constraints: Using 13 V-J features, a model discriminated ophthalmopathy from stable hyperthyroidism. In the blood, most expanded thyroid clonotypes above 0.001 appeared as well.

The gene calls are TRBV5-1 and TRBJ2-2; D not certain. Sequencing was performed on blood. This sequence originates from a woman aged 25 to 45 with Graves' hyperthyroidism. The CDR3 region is CASSLPTNTINTGELFF. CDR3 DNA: TGCGCCAGCAGCCTGCCTACGAACACTATCAACACCGGGGAGCTGTTTTTT.